This record looks at one T cell receptor beta chain sequence and its context. No cognate antigen has been identified for it. The input lacks base qualities; no much larger clone sits a single base away. V drops 1 base and J drops 5 bases, leaving 11 bases in between. Counted from cysteine to phenylalanine, this CDR3 has 14 amino acids. Left in the record is the CDR3 DNA by itself, 42 bases read in frame from the first base. The CDR1 and CDR2 encoded by the germline V gene are KGHSY and FQNENV. The data were obtained in a study of blood T cell repertoires in COVID-19 (TCRdb year 2020). Background for the entire study: Samples from collaborators originated in the United States, Italy and Spain and spanned both the acute and convalescent phases of COVID-19. The prospective study material was composed of cDNA or gDNA derived from T cells, B-cell-depleted T cells, or PBMCs. Subjects who had been exposed to COVID-19, were actively infected with it, or had recovered from it provided the deeply sampled blood TCRbeta repertoires that made up the dataset. The repertoires were released in a freely available public database intended as a resource for research on the immune response to SARS-CoV-2. Samples were obtained from the ongoing ImmuneRACE study (first 160 participants) and from 1,200 or so subjects provided by 6 global collaborators. A de-identified subject ID, COVID-19 status, age in years and sex were almost always included in the sample metadata. HLA class I and class II types, where available, came from metadata supplied by the sample provider rather than from assay-based typing. The paper as a whole reports these results and caveats: How much clinical and demographic metadata was included differed by source and by participant, and the metadata was provided uncurated.

In the prospective study, participants were roughly 18 to 89 years old, resided in approximately 25 geographic areas of the United States, and were enrolled through a virtual design. In the prospective study, participants were assigned to cohorts based on the clinical history participants reported in a screening survey and a study questionnaire. Recovered participants in ImmuneRACE Cohort 3 were defined as having two consecutive negative NP/OP PCR tests, clearance from a healthcare professional, or resolution of symptoms. Each participant in the prospective study had whole blood, serum and a nasopharyngeal or oropharyngeal swab collected by mobile phlebotomists. Over a 2-month period, participants in the prospective study had the option of providing additional blood draws and questionnaires. Prospective study blood samples were shipped either frozen or at room temperature before DNA extraction.

TCRbeta CDR3 regions were amplified from genomic DNA by means of the immunoSEQ Assay, a bias-controlled multiplex PCR. As for the authors' bioinformatics: The number of nucleated cells in each sample was estimated by amplification of reference gene primers within the assay. To quantify the absolute abundance of each unique TCRbeta CDR3 rearrangement, sequence reads were collapsed and filtered. For each sample, productive Simpson clonality was calculated by taking the square root of Simpson's diversity index across productive rearrangements. This is the immuneACCESS table as TCRdb keeps it, with only in-frame sequences that have V and J called. A part of the clones is gone; compared with another copy, unresolved V genes explain less than half, and the rest is unexplained. The DNA was the basis for D and trimming; V, J and clone size are from that table. This sample gives about 430,000 clones in total; around 91% of them show up just once. The top ten constitute 0.95% to 1.3% of the sample.

The sequenced material came from PBMCs or T cells enriched from blood (not recorded which). The chain links TRBV16 with TRBJ1-1, with the D gene not clear enough to name. This clonotype was sampled from a man aged 25 to 40 who had recovered from COVID-19. The DNA reads as follows: TGTGCCAGCAGCCAATTGCGGGCGGGGACTGAAGCTTTCTTT. The resulting protein is CASSQLRAGTEAFF.